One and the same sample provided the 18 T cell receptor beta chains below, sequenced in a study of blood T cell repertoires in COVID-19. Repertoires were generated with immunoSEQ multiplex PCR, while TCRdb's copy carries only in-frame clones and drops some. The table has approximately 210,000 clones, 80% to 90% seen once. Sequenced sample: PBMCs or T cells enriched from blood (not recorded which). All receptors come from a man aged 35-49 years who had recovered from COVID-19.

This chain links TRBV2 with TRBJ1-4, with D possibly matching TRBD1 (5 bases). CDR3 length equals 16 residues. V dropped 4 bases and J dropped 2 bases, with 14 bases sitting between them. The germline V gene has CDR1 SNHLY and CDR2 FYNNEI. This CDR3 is CASSGAGRATNEKLFF. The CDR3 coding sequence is TGTGCCAGCAGTGGTGCAGGGAGGGCGACTAATGAAAAACTGTTTTTT.

CDR3 DNA: TGTGCCAGCAGCTATCCACAGGGGGCGAATGGCTACACCTTC. This encodes CASSYPQGANGYTF. The genes are TRBV7-2 and TRBJ1-2; 9 positions match TRBD1. The CDR3 is 14 residues long. Germline trimming cut 4 bases from V and 6 bases from J; bases unmatched to any gene: 6. Germline values: CDR1 SGHTA, CDR2 FQGNSA. Together with reference TRBV7-2 and TRBJ1-2, the CDR3 gives the full variable domain: GAGVSQSPSNKVTEKGKDVELRCDPISGHTALYWYRQSLGQGLEFLIYFQGNSAPDKSGLPSDRFSAERTGGSVSTLTIQRTQQEDSAVYLCASSYPQGANGYTFGSGTRLTVV.

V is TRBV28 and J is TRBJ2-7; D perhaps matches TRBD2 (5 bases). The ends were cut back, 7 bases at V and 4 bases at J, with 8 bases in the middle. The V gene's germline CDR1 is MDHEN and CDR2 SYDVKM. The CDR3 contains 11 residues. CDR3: CASTPGYEQYF. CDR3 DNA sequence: TGTGCCAGCACCCCGGGATACGAGCAGTACTTC.

CDR3 residues: CASSQDTGIAPSIYEQYF. CDR3 DNA: TGCGCCAGCAGCCAAGATACGGGGATCGCGCCGTCGATCTACGAGCAGTACTTC. The V gene is TRBV4-3, the J gene TRBJ2-7; maybe TRBD2 (5 bases). Germline V CDR1 and CDR2: LGHNA, YSLEER. Trimming took 0 bases from V and 3 from J, leaving 21 bases between them. This CDR3 comprises 18 residues.

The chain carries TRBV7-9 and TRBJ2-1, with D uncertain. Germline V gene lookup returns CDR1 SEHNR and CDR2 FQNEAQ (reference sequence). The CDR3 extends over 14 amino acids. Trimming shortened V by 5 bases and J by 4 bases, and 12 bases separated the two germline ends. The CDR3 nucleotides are TGTGCCAGCAGCCCCGTCGACGGGTACAATGAGCAGTTCTTC. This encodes CASSPVDGYNEQFF.

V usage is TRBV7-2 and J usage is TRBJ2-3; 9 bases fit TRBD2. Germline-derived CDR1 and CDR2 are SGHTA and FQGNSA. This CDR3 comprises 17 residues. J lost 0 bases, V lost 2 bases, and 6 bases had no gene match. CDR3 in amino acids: CASSLLGGGASTDTQYF. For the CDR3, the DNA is TGTGCCAGCAGCTTATTAGGCGGGGGGGCTAGCACAGATACGCAGTATTTT.

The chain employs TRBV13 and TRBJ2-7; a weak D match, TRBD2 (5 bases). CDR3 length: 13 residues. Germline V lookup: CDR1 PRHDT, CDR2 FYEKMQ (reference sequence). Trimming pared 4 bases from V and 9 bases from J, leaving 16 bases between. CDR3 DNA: TGTGCCAGCAGCTCCGGGATCGGCGATGGGCAGTACTTC. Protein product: CASSSGIGDGQYF.

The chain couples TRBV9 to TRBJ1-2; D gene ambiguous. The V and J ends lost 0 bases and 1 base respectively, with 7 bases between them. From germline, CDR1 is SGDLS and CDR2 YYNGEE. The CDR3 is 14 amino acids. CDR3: CASSVGGYNYGYTF. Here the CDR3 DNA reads TGTGCCAGCAGCGTAGGAGGGTATAACTATGGCTACACCTTC.

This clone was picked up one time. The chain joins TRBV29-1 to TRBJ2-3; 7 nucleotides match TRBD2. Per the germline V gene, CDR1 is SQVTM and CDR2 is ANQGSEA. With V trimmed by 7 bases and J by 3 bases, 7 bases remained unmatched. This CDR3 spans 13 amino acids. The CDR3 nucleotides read TGCAGCGGGAGGAGCGGGACGACAGATACGCAGTATTTT. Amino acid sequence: CSGRSGTTDTQYF.

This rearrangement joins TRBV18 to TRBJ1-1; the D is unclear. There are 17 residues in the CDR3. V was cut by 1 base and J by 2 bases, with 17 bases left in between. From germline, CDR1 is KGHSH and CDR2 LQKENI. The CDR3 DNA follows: TGTGCCAGCTCACCACAGTTGGCGACGGGTGGAAACACTGAAGCTTTCTTT. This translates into CASSPQLATGGNTEAFF.

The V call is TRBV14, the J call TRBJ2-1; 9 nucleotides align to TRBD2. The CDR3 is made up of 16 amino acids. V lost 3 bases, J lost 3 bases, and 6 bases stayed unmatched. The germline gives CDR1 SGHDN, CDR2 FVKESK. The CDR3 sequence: CASSQPGTSSYNEQFF. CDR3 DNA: TGTGCCAGCAGCCAGCCCGGGACTAGCAGCTACAATGAGCAGTTCTTC.

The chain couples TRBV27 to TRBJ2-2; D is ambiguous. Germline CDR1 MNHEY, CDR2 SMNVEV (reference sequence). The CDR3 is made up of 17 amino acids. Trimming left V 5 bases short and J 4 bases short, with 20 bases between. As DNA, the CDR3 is TGTGCCAGCAGTCTAAGTTGGGTGGTGGAGCCCACCGGGGAGCTGTTTTTT. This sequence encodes CASSLSWVVEPTGELFF.

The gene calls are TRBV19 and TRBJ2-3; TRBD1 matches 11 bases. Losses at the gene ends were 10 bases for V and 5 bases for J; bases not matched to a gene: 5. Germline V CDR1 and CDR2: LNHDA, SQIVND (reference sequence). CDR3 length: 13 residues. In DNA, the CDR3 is TGTGCCACTGGACAGGGGGCAGGAGATACGCAGTATTTT. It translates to CATGQGAGDTQYF.

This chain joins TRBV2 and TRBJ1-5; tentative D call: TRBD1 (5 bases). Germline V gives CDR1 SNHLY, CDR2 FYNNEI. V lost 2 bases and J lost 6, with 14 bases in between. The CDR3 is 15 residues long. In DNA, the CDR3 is TGTGCCAGCAGTGAAAGGAGGGGTGGAACTCAGCCCCAGCATTTT. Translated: CASSERRGGTQPQHF.

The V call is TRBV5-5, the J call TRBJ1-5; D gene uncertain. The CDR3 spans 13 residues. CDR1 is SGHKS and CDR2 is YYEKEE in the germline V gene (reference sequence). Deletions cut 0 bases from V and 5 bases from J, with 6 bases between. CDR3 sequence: CASSLGPYQPQHF. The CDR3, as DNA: TGTGCCAGCAGCTTGGGGCCCTATCAGCCCCAGCATTTT.

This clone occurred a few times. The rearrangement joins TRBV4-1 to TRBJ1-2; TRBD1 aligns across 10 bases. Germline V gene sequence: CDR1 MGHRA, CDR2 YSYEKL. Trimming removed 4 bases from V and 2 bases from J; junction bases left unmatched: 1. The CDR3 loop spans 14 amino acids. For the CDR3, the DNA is TGCGCCAGCAGCCCGACAGGGGGCAACTATGGCTACACCTTC. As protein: CASSPTGGNYGYTF.

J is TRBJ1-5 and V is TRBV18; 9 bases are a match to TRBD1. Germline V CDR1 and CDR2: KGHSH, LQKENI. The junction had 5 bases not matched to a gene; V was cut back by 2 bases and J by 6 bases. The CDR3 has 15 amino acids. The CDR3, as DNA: TGTGCCAGCTCACCATTCGGGACAGGGATTCAGCCCCAGCATTTT. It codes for CASSPFGTGIQPQHF.

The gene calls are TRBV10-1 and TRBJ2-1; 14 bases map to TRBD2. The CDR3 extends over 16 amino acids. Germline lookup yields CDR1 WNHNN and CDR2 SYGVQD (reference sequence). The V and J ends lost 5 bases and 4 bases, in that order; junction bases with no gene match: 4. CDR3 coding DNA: TGCGCCAGCAGTCTGGGACTAGCGGGAGTTTACAATGAGCAGTTCTTC. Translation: CASSLGLAGVYNEQFF.